This TCR beta chain was profiled in a study of PD-1 blockade in classical Hodgkin lymphoma. Indicated time point: cycle 4 day 1 (C4D1), after less than 7 weeks of nivolumab. All the patients suffered relapse after autologous stem cell transplantation, and brentuximab vedotin exposure differed. Purification of CD4+ T cells from thawed PBMCs was performed via magnetic negative selection. Best response was recorded as complete response, partial response or progressive disease. Assay used: immunoSEQ multiplex PCR; TCRdb lists only in-frame clones, some missing. The table has some 27,000 clones, around 80% seen once. The table lists this clone with a few counts. Antigen: not known. This CDR3 is built from 13 residues. Germline lookup yields CDR1 MNHEY and CDR2 SVGAGI. V shed 8 bases and J shed 7 bases, with 12 bases lying between them. Study-level results: Newly diagnosed patients had baseline TCR diversity that was reportedly lower than that of healthy donors. What drove the repertoire differences, possibly disease activity or prior therapy, has not been defined. Baseline diversity resembling that of newly diagnosed patients was seen in complete responders.

The receptor's source is a human donor with classical Hodgkin lymphoma. The rearrangement links TRBV6-5 to TRBJ1-6, with D tentatively TRBD1 (6 bases). The source was CD4+ T cells from blood, collected before the fourth cycle of nivolumab. CDR3 loop: CASRTATNSPLHF. In nucleotides, the CDR3 is TGTGCCAGCCGGACAGCTACCAATTCACCCCTCCACTTT.